The T cell receptor (beta chain) under discussion was sequenced for a study of T cells in Graves' hyperthyroidism and ophthalmopathy. The wider study: Peripheral blood was secured at the point of initial diagnosis, before any treatment. Study-wide results and limits: The model foresaw ophthalmopathy a median around 6.4 months prior to onset.

Criteria for exclusion of patients were uncontrolled infection, other autoimmune disease, pregnancy or lactation. Diagnoses were made from clinical symptoms, serum measures (thyroxine and TRAb), thyroid ultrasound and orbital computed tomography. Amplified TCR beta CDR3 regions came from RNA transcripts. A first-round RT-PCR of the TCR CDR3 used the HTBI primer set. A single record per CDR3 protein comes from TCRdb applying MiXCR to the multiplex PCR reads. This sample carries hundreds of thousands of distinct CDR3 sequences, around 21% of them seen once, and the ten largest clones take under 35%. Details on this clonotype: Its specificity is not known. A read error may produce the germline difference seen at one junction end.

This receptor was taken from a man aged 25 to 40 with Graves' ophthalmopathy. Sequencing was carried out using blood.

CDR3 sequence: CASSFQTGEYGHTF. The CDR3 nucleotides read TGTGCCAGCAGTTTCCAGACAGGGGAGTATGGCCACACCTTC. The genes are TRBV28 and TRBJ1-2; 8 nucleotides agree with TRBD1. The CDR3 consists of 14 residues. Germline-derived CDR1 and CDR2 are MDHEN and SYDVKM.